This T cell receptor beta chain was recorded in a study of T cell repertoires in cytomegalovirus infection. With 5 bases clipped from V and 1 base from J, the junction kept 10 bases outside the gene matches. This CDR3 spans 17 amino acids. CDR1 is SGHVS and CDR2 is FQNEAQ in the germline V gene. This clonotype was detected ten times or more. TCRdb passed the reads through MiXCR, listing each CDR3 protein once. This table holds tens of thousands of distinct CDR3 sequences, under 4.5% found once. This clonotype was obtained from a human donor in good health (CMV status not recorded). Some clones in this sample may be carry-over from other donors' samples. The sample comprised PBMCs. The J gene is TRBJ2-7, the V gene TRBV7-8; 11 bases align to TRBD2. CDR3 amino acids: CASSANSGRARSYEQYF. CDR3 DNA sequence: TGTGCCAGCAGCGCTAATAGCGGGAGGGCCAGGTCCTACGAGCAGTACTTC.